A selection of T cell receptor beta chains follows, all from one sample in a study of cytomegalovirus exposure and HLA in healthy donors. Data came from immunoSEQ multiplex PCR; TCRdb stores just in-frame clones and leaves some out. The table shows over 250,000 clones, with around two thirds occurring only once. The sequenced sample was PBMCs. The receptor source for this set is a female donor in good health and CMV-seronegative. The CDR3 runs from the conserved cysteine through the conserved F or W. Each record gives: D gene, V gene, clone size, J gene, CDR3 DNA, CDR3 protein. The D gene is left open where the match is weak. Size values are once, few and many counts, or a class for expanded clones, and some rows have none.

NA,TRBV29-1,NA,TRBJ2-6,TGCAGCGTCCGGGGTGTGGGTCTCTCTGGGGCCAACGTCCTGACTTTC,CSVRGVGLSGANVLTF
NA,TRBV12-1,NA,TRBJ2-2,TGTGCCAACGGGAAGGGACTTTCCACCGGGGAGCTGTTTTTT,CANGKGLSTGELFF
NA,TRBV11-2,NA,TRBJ2-7,TGTGCCAGCAGCTTATCGCGGGACTCCTACGAGCAGTACTTC,CASSLSRDSYEQYF
NA,TRBV5-5,NA,TRBJ2-2,TGTGCCAGCAGCTTGTGGTCTACAGGGAGAAACACCGGGGAGCTGTTTTTT,CASSLWSTGRNTGELFF
NA,TRBV6-5,NA,TRBJ1-2,TGTGCCAGCAGTTCGGACAGAGCCTCTAGAATGGATGGCTACACCTTC,CASSSDRASRMDGYTF
TRBD2,TRBV4-1,NA,TRBJ2-1,TGCGCCAGCAGCCAAGATGGCGGGAGAGTAGATGAGCAGTTCTTC,CASSQDGGRVDEQFF
TRBD1,TRBV6-1,NA,TRBJ2-7,TGTGCCAGCAGTGAAGCCCTCGGGACAGCCTTATTC,CASSEALGTALF
NA,TRBV29-1,NA,TRBJ1-1,TGCAGCGCCGACAGAGCGAACACTGAAGCTTTCTTT,CSADRANTEAFF
TRBD2,TRBV29-1,NA,TRBJ2-3,TGCGGCGCCGGAAGGGCGGGAGGAACCACAGATACGCAGTATTTT,CGAGRAGGTTDTQYF
TRBD1,TRBV27,few,TRBJ2-2,TGTGCCAGCACCCGGACAGGGGTCACCGGGGAGCTGTTTTTT,CASTRTGVTGELFF
NA,TRBV30,NA,TRBJ1-3,TGTGCCTGGAGTGCAGGAAGGTTCTCTGGAAACACCATATATTTT,CAWSAGRFSGNTIYF
TRBD2,TRBV5-1,NA,TRBJ2-1,TGCGCCAGTTTTGTAGGGCTAGCGGGAGGGATATCCTCCAATGAGCAGTTCTTC,CASFVGLAGGISSNEQFF
NA,TRBV10-2,few,TRBJ1-5,TGCGCCAGCAGCGGAGACGATAGCAATCAGCCCCAGCATTTT,CASSGDDSNQPQHF
NA,TRBV27,NA,TRBJ1-1,TGTGCCAGCAGCTTCGACAGATACACTGAAGCTTTCTTT,CASSFDRYTEAFF
NA,TRBV5-1,once,TRBJ2-1,TGCGCCAGCAGCTTGCTAACGGGTGGTTACAATGAGCAGTTCTTC,CASSLLTGGYNEQFF
NA,TRBV29-1,once,TRBJ2-5,TGCAGCGGATTTCGGGAGACCCAGTACTTC,CSGFRETQYF
TRBD1,TRBV19,NA,TRBJ1-6,TGTGCCAGTAGGGACAGGGCTCGTGATTCACCCCTCCACTTT,CASRDRARDSPLHF
TRBD1,TRBV6-5,NA,TRBJ2-5,TGTGCCAGCAGTGCCAGGGGGCCTCGGGAGACCCAGTACTTC,CASSARGPRETQYF
TRBD2,TRBV4-1,NA,TRBJ2-5,TGCGCCAGCAGCCAAGAGACTAGCGGGAGGAGGGAGACCCAGTACTTC,CASSQETSGRRETQYF
TRBD1,TRBV6-1,NA,TRBJ2-3,TGTGCCAGCAGCGGGGACAGACCCAGAGATACGCAGTATTTT,CASSGDRPRDTQYF
NA,TRBV12-2,few,TRBJ2-1,TGTGCAAGTCGCTTTCTCGAGTGTTGTGAGCAGTTCTTC,CASRFLECCEQFF
TRBD2,TRBV27,NA,TRBJ2-7,TGTGCCAGCAGGGGTTTGATGCGGGAGAGGGACGAGCAGTACTTC,CASRGLMRERDEQYF
TRBD1,TRBV19,few,TRBJ1-5,TGTGCCAGTAGTATTGGAGGGACAGGTCAGCCCCAGCATTTT,CASSIGGTGQPQHF
NA,TRBV28,NA,TRBJ1-1,TGTGCCGGACAAGATAACGGTGAAGCTTTCTTT,CAGQDNGEAFF
NA,TRBV5-1,NA,TRBJ2-7,TGCGCCAGCAGCTTGAGTCCGAGCTCCTACGAGCAGTACTTC,CASSLSPSSYEQYF
TRBD2,TRBV5-4,NA,TRBJ2-7,TGTGCCAGCAGCTTGGGCCTAGCGGGAGGGCCGACGCAGTACTTC,CASSLGLAGGPTQYF
TRBD2,TRBV27,NA,TRBJ2-3,TGTGCCAGCAGTTCCGGGGCGACTAGCGGGAGGGTCACAGATACGCAGTATTTT,CASSSGATSGRVTDTQYF
TRBD1,TRBV6-1,NA,TRBJ2-7,TGTGCCAGCAGTGCACCCAACAGGGGGTCCTACGAGCAGTACTTC,CASSAPNRGSYEQYF
TRBD1,TRBV2,NA,TRBJ2-7,TGTGCCGGCTCCGGGACAGGTCTCCGAGGAAGCTCCTACGAGCAGTACTTC,CAGSGTGLRGSSYEQYF
NA,TRBV7-4,NA,TRBJ2-7,TGTGCCAGCAGCCCCGAGGTGGACGAGCAGTACTTC,CASSPEVDEQYF
NA,TRBV11-2,NA,TRBJ1-1,TGTGCCAGCAGCTTATCACAGGGCAACACTGAAGCTTTCTTT,CASSLSQGNTEAFF